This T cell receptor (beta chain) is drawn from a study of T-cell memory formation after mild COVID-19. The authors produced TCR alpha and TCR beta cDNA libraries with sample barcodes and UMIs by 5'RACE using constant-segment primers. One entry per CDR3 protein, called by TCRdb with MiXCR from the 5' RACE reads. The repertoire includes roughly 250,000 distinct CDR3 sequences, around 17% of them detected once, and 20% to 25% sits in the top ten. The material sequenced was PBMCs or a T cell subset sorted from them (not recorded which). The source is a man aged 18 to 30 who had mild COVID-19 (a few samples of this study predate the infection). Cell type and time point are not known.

CDR3 sequence reads: CASSYRSSYEQYF. DNA of the CDR3: TGTGCCAGCAGTTATCGGAGCTCCTACGAGCAGTACTTC. The genes are TRBV6-5 and TRBJ2-7; D unclear. Trimming pared 3 bases from V and 0 bases from J, leaving 6 bases between. Germline V lookup: CDR1 MNHEY, CDR2 SVGAGI. This CDR3 is built from 13 residues.